A single sample gave rise to the 12 T cell receptor beta chains below, sequenced in a study of T cell repertoires in cytomegalovirus infection. TCRdb ran MiXCR on the reads and lists one entry per CDR3 protein. The repertoire has 100,000 to 150,000 distinct CDR3 sequences, about 10% of them found once; the top ten carry roughly 9.1%. Sequencing input: PBMCs. The source is a human donor in good health (CMV status not recorded). Some clones in this sample may be carry-over from other donors' samples.

This clonotype showed up many times. The chain combines TRBV28 with TRBJ2-1; 10 bases align to TRBD2. There are 14 residues in the CDR3. The germline V gene has CDR1 MDHEN and CDR2 SYDVKM. With V trimmed by 3 bases and J by 8 bases, 4 bases remained unmatched. As DNA, the CDR3 is TGTGCCAGCAGTTTTCGCCTAGCGGGGGATGAGCAGTTCTTC. Translating gives CASSFRLAGDEQFF. Filled out from reference TRBV28 and TRBJ2-1, the complete variable domain reads DVKVTQSSRYLVKRTGEKVFLECVQDMDHENMFWYRQDPGLGLRLIYFSYDVKMKEKGDIPEGYSVSREKKERFSLILESASTNQTSMYLCASSFRLAGDEQFFGPGTRLTVL.

This clonotype was recorded at least ten times. The chain links TRBV7-9 to TRBJ2-2, with 7 bases that match TRBD1. The CDR3 is 16 residues long. Germline values: CDR1 SEHNR, CDR2 FQNEAQ (reference sequence). The junction had 3 bases not matched to a gene; V was cut back by 1 base and J by 1 base. The CDR3 sequence is CASSLEQGKNTGELFF. CDR3 in DNA: TGTGCCAGCAGCTTAGAACAGGGGAAGAACACCGGGGAGCTGTTTTTT.

This clonotype was counted a few times. The J gene is TRBJ2-5, the V gene TRBV28, with D perhaps matching TRBD1 (6 bases). The CDR3 runs 14 residues. V was trimmed by 5 bases and J by 2 bases, leaving 12 bases between them. The V gene's germline CDR1 is MDHEN and CDR2 SYDVKM. CDR3 in DNA: TGTGCCAGCAGTAGAACAGGGTTACAAGAGACCCAGTACTTC. It specifies CASSRTGLQETQYF.

This clonotype was seen many times. CDR3 in DNA: TGTGCCAGCAGTTATCTAAGTTCTAGCGGGGGAGTGGATACGCAGTATTTT. Protein product: CASSYLSSSGGVDTQYF. The chain joins TRBV6-1 to TRBJ2-3; 10 bases fit TRBD2. The CDR3 contains 17 residues. The V and J ends lost 5 bases and 6 bases, in that order; junction bases with no gene match: 14. In germline, CDR1 is MNHNS, CDR2 SASEGT.

This clonotype was observed many times. This chain joins TRBV19 and TRBJ2-1; the match to TRBD2 covers 8 bases. The trim removed 3 bases at V and 9 bases at J, leaving 13 bases unmatched. In germline, CDR1 is LNHDA, CDR2 SQIVND (reference sequence). This CDR3 contains 16 residues. CDR3 DNA: TGTGCCAGTAGTATCCTTTCTAGCGGGCAGGATGCTGAGCAGTTCTTC. This codes for CASSILSSGQDAEQFF.

In this sample, this clonotype turned up many times. The rearrangement links TRBV7-2 to TRBJ1-2; possible D gene TRBD1, 5 bases. This CDR3 is built from 16 residues. CDR1 is SGHTA and CDR2 is FQGNSA in the germline V gene. V gave up 1 base and J gave up 6 bases, with 18 bases separating them. The CDR3 here is CASSLEPWDGRNGYTF. The CDR3 region has the DNA TGTGCCAGCAGCTTAGAACCCTGGGACGGACGCAATGGCTACACCTTC.

This clonotype appeared many times. The chain has TRBV7-2 and TRBJ2-2; 8 bases fit TRBD2. The CDR3 contains 16 residues. V shed 5 bases, J shed 5 bases, and the junction held 10 bases outside the gene matches. Germline CDR1 and CDR2: SGHTA and FQGNSA. CDR3 in DNA: TGTGCCAGCAGCCCCACGGGGGGGCGGGTAACCGGGGAGCTGTTTTTT. Translation gives CASSPTGGRVTGELFF.

This clonotype has ten or more counts. The V call is TRBV6-5, the J call TRBJ1-6; maybe TRBD1 (6 bases). Trimming took off 6 bases at V and 0 bases at J, with 9 bases between the two ends. The CDR3 sequence is 15 residues long. Germline CDR1 and CDR2: MNHEY and SVGAGI. CDR3 DNA sequence: TGTGCCAGCAGGGTGGGGGCCTCCTATAATTCACCCCTCCACTTT. As protein: CASRVGASYNSPLHF.

This clonotype appeared many times. The V and J genes are TRBV7-9 and TRBJ2-3; 9 bases are a match to TRBD2. CDR1 is SEHNR and CDR2 is FQNEAQ in the germline V gene (reference sequence). The CDR3 covers 18 residues. V dropped 0 bases and J dropped 2; count of bases not matched to a gene: 9. In DNA form, the CDR3 reads TGTGCCAGCAGCTTAGCGGGACTAGCTCTTCGTGACACAGATACGCAGTATTTT. Translated: CASSLAGLALRDTDTQYF.

This clonotype was seen at least ten times. The rearrangement uses TRBV7-2 and TRBJ1-2; D ambiguous. Germline lookup yields CDR1 SGHTA and CDR2 FQGNSA. V was clipped by 4 bases and J by 0 bases, with 9 bases between them. The CDR3 has 14 residues. The CDR3, as DNA: TGTGCCAGCAGCTCAACAGCAGCTAACTATGGCTACACCTTC. Its protein is CASSSTAANYGYTF.

This clonotype was recorded at least ten times. The J gene is TRBJ1-4, the V gene TRBV5-1; D not certain. Germline V gene data show CDR1 as SGHRS and CDR2 as YFSETQ. This CDR3 is built from 13 residues. Trimming cost V 0 bases and J 3 bases, with 3 bases left between them. CDR3 sequence: CASSLGPNEKLFF. DNA for the CDR3: TGCGCCAGCAGCTTGGGACCTAATGAAAAACTGTTTTTT.

This clonotype was counted a few times. The chain carries TRBV3-1 and TRBJ2-1; TRBD2 agrees at 7 bases. The V and J ends lost 8 bases and 7 bases, in that order; junction bases with no gene match: 5. The germline gives CDR1 LGHDT, CDR2 YNNKEL (reference sequence). This CDR3 has 12 amino acids. The CDR3 spells CASGWGGNEQFF. Here the CDR3 DNA reads TGTGCCAGCGGTTGGGGGGGAAATGAGCAGTTCTTC.